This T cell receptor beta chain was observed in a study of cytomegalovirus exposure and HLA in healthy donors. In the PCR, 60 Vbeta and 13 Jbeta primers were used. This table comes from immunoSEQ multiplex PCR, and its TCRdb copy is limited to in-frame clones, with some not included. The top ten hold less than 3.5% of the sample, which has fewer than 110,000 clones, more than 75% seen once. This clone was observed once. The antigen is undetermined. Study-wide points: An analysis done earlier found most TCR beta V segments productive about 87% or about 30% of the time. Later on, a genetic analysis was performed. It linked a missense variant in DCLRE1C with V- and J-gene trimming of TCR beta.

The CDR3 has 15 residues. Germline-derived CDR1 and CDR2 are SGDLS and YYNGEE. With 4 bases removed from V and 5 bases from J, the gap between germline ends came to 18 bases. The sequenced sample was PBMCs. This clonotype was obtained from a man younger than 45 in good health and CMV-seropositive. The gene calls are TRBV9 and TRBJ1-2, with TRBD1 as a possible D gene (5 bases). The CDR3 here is CASSTRVHSPYGYTF. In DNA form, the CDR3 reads TGTGCCAGCAGCACCAGGGTCCATTCTCCTTATGGCTACACCTTC.